This is a list of T cell receptor beta chains from one sample in a study of type 1 regulatory T cells. These receptors have no known antigen. A single record per CDR3 protein comes from TCRdb applying MiXCR to the reads. Of about 23,000 distinct CDR3 sequences listed, less than 60% are singletons. The specimen was cultured T cells, either the whole culture or a sorted T cell fraction (not recorded which). The source of these receptors is a human donor in good health. CDR3s include the opening cysteine and the closing phenylalanine or tryptophan. D genes are given only for firm matches. Not all rows give a size; the values are once, few, many and, for expanded clones, a class.

TRBV19,NA,NA,TRBJ1-4,TGTGCCAGTAGTCGAGGACGTAATGAAAAACTGTTTTTT,CASSRGRNEKLFF
TRBV4-1,NA,many,TRBJ1-4,TGCGCCAGCAGCCAAACAGGACAAGGGTGGGGTGAAAAACTGTTTTTT,CASSQTGQGWGEKLFF
TRBV5-8,NA,many,TRBJ1-5,TGTGCCAGCCAACAGGGTAGTAGCAATCAGCCCCAGCATTTT,CASQQGSSNQPQHF
TRBV11-2,NA,medium-sized,TRBJ2-1,TGTGCCAGCAGCGGGGGGGGAGGACAGTTATACAATGAGCAGTTCTTC,CASSGGGGQLYNEQFF
TRBV24-1,NA,NA,TRBJ2-3,TGTGCCACCAGTGTTACAGGGTTAGATACGCAGTATTTT,CATSVTGLDTQYF
TRBV7-6,TRBD2,few,TRBJ2-1,TGTGCCAGCAGCTACGGGACTAGCGGGGGGGCCTCCTCTCTCAATGAGCAGTTCTTC,CASSYGTSGGASSLNEQFF
TRBV28,NA,few,TRBJ2-7,TGTGCCAGCAGAGAGCCCGGGACGAAGACAAGGTACGAGCAGTACTTC,CASREPGTKTRYEQYF
TRBV20-1,NA,NA,TRBJ2-5,TGCAGTGCAAACAACCCCCTAGGGCTAGACGAGACCCAGTACTTC,CSANNPLGLDETQYF
TRBV12-3/TRBV12-4,NA,NA,TRBJ2-5,TGTGCCAGCAGTTCTTCCAGACACCTAAAGGAGACCCAGTACTTC,CASSSSRHLKETQYF
TRBV5-1,TRBD1,few,TRBJ1-6,TGCGCCAGCAGCTTGAGCGGACAGGGTAATTCACCCCTCCACTTT,CASSLSGQGNSPLHF
TRBV4-2,NA,once,TRBJ2-3,TGTGCCAGCAGTCCTGAAGCGACAGATACGCAGTATTTT,CASSPEATDTQYF